These 3 T cell receptor beta chains were sequenced from one sample in a study of Graves' ophthalmopathy and Graves' hyperthyroidism. TCR beta CDR3 amplification used RNA transcripts. The workflow started with a first-round RT-PCR run with HTBI primers and then moved on to a second-round multiplex PCR. TCRdb fed the multiplex PCR reads into MiXCR, producing one record per CDR3 protein. The sample holds a few hundred thousand distinct CDR3 sequences, approximately 18% seen once. The specimen sequenced was peripheral blood. These receptors were obtained from an adult woman with stable Graves' hyperthyroidism.

This clonotype came up a few times. This chain connects TRBV6-5 to TRBJ1-2, with D perhaps matching TRBD1 (5 bases). Trimming shortened V by 0 bases and J by 8 bases, and 13 bases separated the two germline ends. The germline V gene has CDR1 MNHEY and CDR2 SVGAGI. This CDR3 has 14 residues. The CDR3 sequence: CASSYSMGVSGYTF. In DNA form, the CDR3 reads TGTGCCAGCAGTTACTCGATGGGGGTTAGCGGCTACACCTTC.

The V call is TRBV27, the J call TRBJ1-5, with no clear D. This CDR3 is 12 amino acids long. V lost 4 bases, J lost 3 bases, and 4 bases lay in between. Germline V CDR1 and CDR2: MNHEY, SMNVEV (reference sequence). This CDR3 is CASSSTNQPQHF. The CDR3 region has the DNA TGTGCCAGCAGTTCCACCAATCAGCCCCAGCATTTT.

The chain couples TRBV6-4 to TRBJ2-5; 7 bases are shared with TRBD2. The V and J ends lost 5 bases and 5 bases, in that order; junction bases with no gene match: 20. This CDR3 region has 18 residues. Looked up from germline, CDR1 is MRHNA and CDR2 is SNTAGT. The DNA of the CDR3 is TGTGCCAGCAGTACCGAACGTGGGTTGCGGGAGTTGGAGGAGACCCAGTACTTC. Protein sequence: CASSTERGLRELEETQYF.